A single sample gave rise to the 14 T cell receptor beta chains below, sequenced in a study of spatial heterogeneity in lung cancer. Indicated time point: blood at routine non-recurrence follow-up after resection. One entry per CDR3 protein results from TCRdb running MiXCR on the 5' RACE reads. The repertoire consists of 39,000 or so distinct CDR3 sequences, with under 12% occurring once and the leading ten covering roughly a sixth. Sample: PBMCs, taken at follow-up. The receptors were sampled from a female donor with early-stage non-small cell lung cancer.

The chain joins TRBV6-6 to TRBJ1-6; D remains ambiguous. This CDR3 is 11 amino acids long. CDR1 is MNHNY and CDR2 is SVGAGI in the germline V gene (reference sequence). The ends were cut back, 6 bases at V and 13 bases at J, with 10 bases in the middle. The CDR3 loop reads CASSSPGPLHF. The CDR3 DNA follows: TGTGCCAGCAGCTCGCCTGGGCCCCTCCACTTT.

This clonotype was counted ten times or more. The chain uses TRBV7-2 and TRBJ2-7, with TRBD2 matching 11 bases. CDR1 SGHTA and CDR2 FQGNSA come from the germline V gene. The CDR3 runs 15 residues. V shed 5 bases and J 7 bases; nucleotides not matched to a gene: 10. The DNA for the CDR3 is TGTGCCAGCAGCCTTAGCGGGGGGGCCCCGAGGGAGCAGTACTTC. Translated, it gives CASSLSGGAPREQYF.

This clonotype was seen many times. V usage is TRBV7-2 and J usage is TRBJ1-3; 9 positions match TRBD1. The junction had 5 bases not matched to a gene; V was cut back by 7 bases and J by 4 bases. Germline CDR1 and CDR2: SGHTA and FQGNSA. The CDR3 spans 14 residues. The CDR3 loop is CASTYGTGGNTIYF. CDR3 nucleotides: TGTGCCAGCACCTACGGGACAGGGGGAAACACCATATATTTT.

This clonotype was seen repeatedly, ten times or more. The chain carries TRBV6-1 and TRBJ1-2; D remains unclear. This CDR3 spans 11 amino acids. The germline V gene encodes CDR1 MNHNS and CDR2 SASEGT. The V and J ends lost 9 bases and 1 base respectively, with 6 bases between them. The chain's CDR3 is CARRSNYGYTF. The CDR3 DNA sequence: TGTGCCAGGCGGAGTAACTATGGCTACACCTTC.

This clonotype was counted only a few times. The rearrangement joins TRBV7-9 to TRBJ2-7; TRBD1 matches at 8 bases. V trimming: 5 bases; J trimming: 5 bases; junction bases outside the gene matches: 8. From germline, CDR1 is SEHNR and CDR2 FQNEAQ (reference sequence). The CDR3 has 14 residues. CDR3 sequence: CASSLLDRADEQYF. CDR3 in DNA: TGTGCCAGCAGCCTTCTGGACAGGGCCGACGAGCAGTACTTC. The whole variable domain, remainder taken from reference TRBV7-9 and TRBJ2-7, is DTGVSQNPRHKITKRGQNVTFRCDPISEHNRLYWYRQTLGQGPEFLTYFQNEAQLEKSRLLSDRFSAERPKGSFSTLEIQRTEQGDSAMYLCASSLLDRADEQYFGPGTRLTVT.

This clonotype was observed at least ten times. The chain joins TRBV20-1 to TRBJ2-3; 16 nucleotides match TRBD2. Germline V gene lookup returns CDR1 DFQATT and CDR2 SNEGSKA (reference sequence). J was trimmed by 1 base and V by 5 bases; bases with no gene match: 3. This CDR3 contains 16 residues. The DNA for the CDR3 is TGCAGTGCTGGGACTAGCGGGGGGGCCGGCACAGATACGCAGTATTTT. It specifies CSAGTSGGAGTDTQYF.

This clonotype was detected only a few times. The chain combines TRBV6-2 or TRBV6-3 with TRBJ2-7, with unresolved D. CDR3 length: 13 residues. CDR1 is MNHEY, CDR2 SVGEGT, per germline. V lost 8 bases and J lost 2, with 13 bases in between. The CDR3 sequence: CASSTGPAYEQYF. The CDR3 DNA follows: TGTGCCAGCTCGACGGGCCCAGCCTACGAGCAGTACTTC.

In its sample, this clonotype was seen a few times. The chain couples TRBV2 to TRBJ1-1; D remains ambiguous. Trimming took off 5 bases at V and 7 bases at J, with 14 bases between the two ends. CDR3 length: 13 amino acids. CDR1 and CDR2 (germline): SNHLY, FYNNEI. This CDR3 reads CASSSLPGIEAFF. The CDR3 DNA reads TGTGCCAGCAGTTCCCTACCGGGGATTGAAGCTTTCTTT.

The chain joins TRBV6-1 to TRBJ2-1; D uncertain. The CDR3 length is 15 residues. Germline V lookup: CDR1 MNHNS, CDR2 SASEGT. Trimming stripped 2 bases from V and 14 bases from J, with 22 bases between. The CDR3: CASSEQPVDRVGEFF. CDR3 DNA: TGTGCCAGCAGTGAACAGCCGGTTGATCGGGTCGGAGAGTTCTTC.

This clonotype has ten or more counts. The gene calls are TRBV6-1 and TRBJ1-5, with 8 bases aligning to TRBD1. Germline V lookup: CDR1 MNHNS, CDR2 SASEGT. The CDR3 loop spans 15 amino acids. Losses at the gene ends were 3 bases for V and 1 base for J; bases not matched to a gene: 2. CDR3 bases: TGTGCCAGCAGTGACAGGGGGCTCAGCAATCAGCCCCAGCATTTT. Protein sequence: CASSDRGLSNQPQHF.

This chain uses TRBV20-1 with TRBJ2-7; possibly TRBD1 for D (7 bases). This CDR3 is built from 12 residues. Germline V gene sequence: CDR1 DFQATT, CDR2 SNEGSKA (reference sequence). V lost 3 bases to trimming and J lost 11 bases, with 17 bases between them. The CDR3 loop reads CSASPQDREEYF. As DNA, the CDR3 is TGCAGTGCTAGCCCACAAGACAGGGAGGAGTACTTC.

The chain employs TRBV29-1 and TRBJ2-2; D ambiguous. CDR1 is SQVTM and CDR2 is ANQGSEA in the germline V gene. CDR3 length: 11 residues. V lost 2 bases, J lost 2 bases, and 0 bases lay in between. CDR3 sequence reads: CSVENTGELFF. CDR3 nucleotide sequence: TGCAGCGTTGAAAACACCGGGGAGCTGTTTTTT.

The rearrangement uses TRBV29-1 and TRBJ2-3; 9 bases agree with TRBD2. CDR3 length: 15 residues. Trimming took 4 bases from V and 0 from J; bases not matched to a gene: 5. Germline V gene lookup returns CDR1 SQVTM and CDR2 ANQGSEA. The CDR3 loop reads CSVVGTSLSTDTQYF. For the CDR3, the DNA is TGCAGCGTTGTCGGGACTAGCTTGAGCACAGATACGCAGTATTTT.

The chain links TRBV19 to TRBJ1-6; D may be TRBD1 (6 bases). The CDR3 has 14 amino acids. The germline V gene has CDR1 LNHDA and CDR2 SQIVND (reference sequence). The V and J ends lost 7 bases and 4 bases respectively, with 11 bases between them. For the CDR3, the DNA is TGTGCCAGTACCTCTACAGGGTATAATTCACCCCTCCACTTT. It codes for CASTSTGYNSPLHF.